Sequencing of this T cell receptor (beta chain) was carried out in a study of T cell responses to AZD1222 COVID-19 vaccine. About the study: Timing groups of about 4 and about 12 weeks for second doses were pooled. Points from the study as a whole: Repertoire collection took place solely once the T cell response had peaked. Among vaccine-associated CD4 TCRs, coverage spanned spike, with dominance at 160-218 and 743-854. Per reports, nearly half of all spike-specific TCRs target regions that are unmutated in variants.

Germline CDR1 and CDR2: SGHTA and FQGNSA. There are 16 residues in the CDR3. Germline trimming cut 2 bases from V and 4 bases from J; bases unmatched to any gene: 8. This table comes from immunoSEQ multiplex PCR, and its TCRdb copy is limited to in-frame clones, with some not included. The table lists about 140,000 clones, roughly 90% of them singletons. For this clone: Its antigen is currently unknown.

The TCR comes from an adult in good health. The sample in question was peripheral blood, obtained on day 0 of AZD1222 vaccination. The chain joins TRBV7-2 to TRBJ2-5, with 9 bases lining up with TRBD1. This CDR3 is CASSLLRTGAGETQYF. The CDR3 DNA is TGTGCCAGCAGCTTACTCCGGACAGGGGCGGGAGAGACCCAGTACTTC.